This T cell receptor beta chain was sequenced for a study of blood T cell repertoires in COVID-19. Some clones are missing from TCRdb's copy, which holds only in-frame ones; the method was immunoSEQ multiplex PCR. The sample consists of roughly 41,000 clones, roughly 91% of them appearing once. The sequenced sample was peripheral blood. The sequence derives from a human donor in a cohort sampled during active COVID-19.

CDR3 nucleotides: TGTGCCAGCAGCTCTGGGGGCCTAGCGGGACGGATGGAGCAGTTCTTC. Its translation is CASSSGGLAGRMEQFF. The chain joins TRBV11-3 to TRBJ2-1; the match to TRBD2 covers 9 bases. The junction had 14 bases not matched to a gene; V was cut back by 4 bases and J by 10 bases. CDR1 and CDR2 (germline): SGHNT, YENEEA. CDR3 length equals 16 residues.